This T cell receptor beta chain stems from a study of T cell responses to AZD1222 COVID-19 vaccine (dated by TCRdb to the early 2020s). For the wider study: Because spike-specific TCR depth and breadth did not differ between the two schedules, AZD1222 recipients who got a second dose at roughly 4 weeks were pooled with those who got a second dose at roughly 12 weeks. TCR sequencing was performed for more than 230 trial participants, of whom some 200 were given two doses of AZD1222 and approximately 26 were given two doses of MenACWY control vaccine. Trial participants were enrolled by age into 18-55, 56-69 and 70-plus year subgroups, with roughly 150, 30 and 60 TCR-sequenced participants respectively. What the work shows at the level of the full study, not this receptor alone: The 56-69-year group was small, and its depth increase did not reach significance, likely because of low power. A significant rise in spike-specific TCR breadth and depth was observed after two AZD1222 doses relative to day 0 and relative to MenACWY recipients. Only a handful of AZD1222 recipients were SARS-CoV-2 seropositive at baseline, limiting conclusions about previously exposed vaccinees. The vaccine-associated CD4 TCRs covered the entire spike protein, and the dominant responses fell in regions 160-218 and 743-854. Because no day 14 peak-response samples were available, the repertoires could be characterized only after the peak T cell response. Nearly half of unique spike-specific TCRs reportedly recognized epitopes outside regions mutated in the B.1.351 and B.1.1.7 variants. Participants were mostly white British, with more females than males. The authors suggested clonal diversity may have been underestimated.

For this clone: This clone's antigen is unknown. No much larger clone is present one base from it, and per-base qualities are unavailable.

V loses 4 bases, J loses 0 bases, and the germline ends lie 1 base apart. For CDR1 and CDR2, the germline V gene (reference sequence) lists LNHDA and SQIVND. From cysteine to phenylalanine, the CDR3 is 11 amino acids long. The DNA shown is the 33-base CDR3, in frame from base 1. The time point label for this specimen denotes: baseline before first vaccination. Vaccinee samples were obtained from the UK trials COV001 and COV002, which included a single-blind randomized controlled phase 2/3 trial of AZD1222 (ChAdOx1 nCoV-19) in healthy adults. For TCRbeta chain sequencing, PBMC samples from trial participants were taken at day 0 and at day 28 after the second dose. The CDR3 regions of human TCRbeta chains were analyzed by immunosequencing. The authors' pipeline ran thus. TCRs in the repertoires were compared against a reference library of SARS-CoV-2-specific TCRs that had been generated with the MIRA antigen-specificity platform. Breadth meant the fraction of unique TCRs that were SARS-CoV-2-associated, whereas depth meant the fraction of total T cells that were SARS-CoV-2-associated. Each spike-specific TCR was assigned to its reactive spike region and to a CD4 or CD8 class using the MIRA data. Log10-transformed breadth and depth values were compared by one-way ANOVA with Sidak's multiple comparisons tests. The source is immuneACCESS, and TCRdb retained only in-frame sequences with V and J called. Part of the clones is not carried over; for the studies checked, unresolved V genes explain less than half of this, and the remainder is unexplained. V and J calls and clone size are copied from that table; D and trimming were computed from the DNA. This sample has around 110,000 clones in its table, and 65% to 85% of those were observed once. The ten largest account for roughly 9% of the sample.

The TCR comes from an adult in good health. The sequences come from peripheral blood, collected on day 0 of AZD1222 vaccination. This receptor chain uses TRBV19 and TRBJ2-7; the D gene cannot be resolved reliably. The bases are TGTGCCAGTAGTAGCTCCTACGAGCAGTACTTC. This codes for CASSSSYEQYF.